A selection of T cell receptor beta chains follows, all from one sample in a study of PD-1 and CTLA-4 blockade in melanoma. Libraries were prepared by immunoSEQ multiplex PCR; TCRdb keeps only in-frame clonotypes and omits some of them. The sample has about 7,200 clones, about four fifths seen once; the top ten hold less than 45%. The sample in question was CD8+ T cells from peripheral blood, obtained before anti-PD-1 treatment. These receptors were taken from a human donor with melanoma. CDR3s include the opening cysteine and the closing phenylalanine or tryptophan. A D gene is named only where the DNA matches it firmly. Clone size is shown for a subset of rows, as once, few, many or a class of expanded clone.

TRBJ2-6 | TRBV24-1 | NA | NA | TGTGCCACCAGTGGGTACGACACAGACTCTGGGGCCAACGTCCTGACTTTC | CATSGYDTDSGANVLTF
TRBJ2-1 | TRBV7-8 | medium-sized | TRBD1 | TGTGCCAGCAGCTTAGCGAGACAGGGGGCTTACGCCTACAATGAGCAGTTCTTC | CASSLARQGAYAYNEQFF
TRBJ2-7 | TRBV11-3 | NA | NA | TGTGCCAGCAGCTTAGATCGGGGCACCCGTGAGCAGTACTTC | CASSLDRGTREQYF